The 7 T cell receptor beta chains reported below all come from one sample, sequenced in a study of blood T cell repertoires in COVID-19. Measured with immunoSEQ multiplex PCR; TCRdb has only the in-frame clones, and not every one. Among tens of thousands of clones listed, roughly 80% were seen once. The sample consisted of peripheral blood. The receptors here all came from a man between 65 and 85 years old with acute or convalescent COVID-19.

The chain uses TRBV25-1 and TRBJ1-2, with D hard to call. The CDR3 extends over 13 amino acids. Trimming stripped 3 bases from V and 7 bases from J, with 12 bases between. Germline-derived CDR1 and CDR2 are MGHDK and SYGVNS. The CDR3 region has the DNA TGTGCCAGCAGTGAGGGGAGGTTGGGTGGCTACACCTTC. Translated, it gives CASSEGRLGGYTF.

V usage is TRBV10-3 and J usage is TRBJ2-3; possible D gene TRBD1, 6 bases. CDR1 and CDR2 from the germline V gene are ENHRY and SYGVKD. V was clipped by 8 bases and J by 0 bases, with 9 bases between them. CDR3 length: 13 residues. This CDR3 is CAIWGHSTDTQYF. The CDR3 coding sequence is TGTGCCATCTGGGGACATAGCACAGATACGCAGTATTTT.

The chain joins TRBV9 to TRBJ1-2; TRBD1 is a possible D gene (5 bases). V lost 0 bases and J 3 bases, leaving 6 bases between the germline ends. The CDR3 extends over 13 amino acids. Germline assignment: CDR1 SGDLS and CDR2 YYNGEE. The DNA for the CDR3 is TGTGCCAGCAGCGTAGGGGGCGACTATGGCTACACCTTC. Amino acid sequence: CASSVGGDYGYTF.

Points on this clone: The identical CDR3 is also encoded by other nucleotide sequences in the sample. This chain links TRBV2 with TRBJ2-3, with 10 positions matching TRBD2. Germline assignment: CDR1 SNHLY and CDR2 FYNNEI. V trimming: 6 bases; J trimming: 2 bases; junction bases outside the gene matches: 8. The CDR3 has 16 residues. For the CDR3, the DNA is TGTGCCAGCAGGAAGGGGACTAGCGCCAACACAGATACGCAGTATTTT. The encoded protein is CASRKGTSANTDTQYF.

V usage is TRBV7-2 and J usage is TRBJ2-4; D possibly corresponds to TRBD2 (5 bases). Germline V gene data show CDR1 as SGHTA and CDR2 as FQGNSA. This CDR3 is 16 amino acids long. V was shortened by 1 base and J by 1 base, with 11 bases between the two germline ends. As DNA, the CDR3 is TGTGCCAGCAGCTTAGTGTCCAGAGGGGCCAAAAACATTCAGTACTTC. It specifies CASSLVSRGAKNIQYF.

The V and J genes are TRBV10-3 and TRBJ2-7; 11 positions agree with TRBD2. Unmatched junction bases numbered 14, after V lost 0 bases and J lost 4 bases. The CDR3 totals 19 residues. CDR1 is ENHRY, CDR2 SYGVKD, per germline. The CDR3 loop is CAISESGLAGISSDYEQYF. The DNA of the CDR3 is TGTGCCATCAGTGAGTCCGGACTAGCGGGTATTTCCTCTGATTACGAGCAGTACTTC.

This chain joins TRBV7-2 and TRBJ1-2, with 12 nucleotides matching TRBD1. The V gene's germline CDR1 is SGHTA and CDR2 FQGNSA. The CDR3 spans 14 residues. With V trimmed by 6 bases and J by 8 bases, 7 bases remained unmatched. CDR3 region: CASSSGTGGVGYTF. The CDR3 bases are TGTGCCAGCAGTTCCGGGACAGGGGGCGTGGGCTACACCTTC.